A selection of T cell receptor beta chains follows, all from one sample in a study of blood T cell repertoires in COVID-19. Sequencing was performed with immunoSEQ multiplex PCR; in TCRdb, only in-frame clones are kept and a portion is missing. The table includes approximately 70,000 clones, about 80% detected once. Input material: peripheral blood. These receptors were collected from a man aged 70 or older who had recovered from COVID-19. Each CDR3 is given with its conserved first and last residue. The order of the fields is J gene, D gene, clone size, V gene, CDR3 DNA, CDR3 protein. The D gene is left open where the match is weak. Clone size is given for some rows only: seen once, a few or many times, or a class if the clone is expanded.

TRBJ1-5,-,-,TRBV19,TGTGCCAGCCACAAGTATAGCAATCAGCCCCAGCATTTT,CASHKYSNQPQHF
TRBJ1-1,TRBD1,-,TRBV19,TGTGCCAGTGGGGACAGGAGAAACACTGAAGCTTTCTTT,CASGDRRNTEAFF
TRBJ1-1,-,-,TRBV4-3,TGCGCCAGCAGCCAAATGGTAACAGACACTGAAGCTTTCTTT,CASSQMVTDTEAFF
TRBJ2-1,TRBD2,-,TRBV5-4,TGTGCCAGCAGCTTTGGCGGGAGAACCTCCTACAATGAGCAGTTCTTC,CASSFGGRTSYNEQFF
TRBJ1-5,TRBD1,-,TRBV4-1,TGCGCCAGCAGCCAAGACCGGGGTATTGGACAGGGGGTCCCCGGCAATCAGCCCCAGCATTTT,CASSQDRGIGQGVPGNQPQHF
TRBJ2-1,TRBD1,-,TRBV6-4,TGTGCCAGCAGTGACGCTCCGGGGACAGGGGGCGGTGAGCAGTTCTTC,CASSDAPGTGGGEQFF
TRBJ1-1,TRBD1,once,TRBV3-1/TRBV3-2,TGTGCCAGCAGCCTGACAGGGGGGGCACCTGAAGCTTTCTTT,CASSLTGGAPEAFF
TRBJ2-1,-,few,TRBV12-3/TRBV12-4,TGTGCCAGCAGTCCTATCAGGGGTAATGAGCAGTTCTTC,CASSPIRGNEQFF
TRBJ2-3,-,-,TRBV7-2,TGTGTCAGCAGCTTCCAGGGATACACAGATACGCAGTATTTT,CVSSFQGYTDTQYF
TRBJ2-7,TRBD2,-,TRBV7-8,TGTGCCAGCAGCTTAGCGAGTGGGGCTAGCGGGACCTACGAGCAGTACTTC,CASSLASGASGTYEQYF
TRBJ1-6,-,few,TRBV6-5,TGTGCCAGCAAACAAGCGAGCTCCTATAATTCACCCCTCCACTTT,CASKQASSYNSPLHF
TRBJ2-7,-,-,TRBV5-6,TGTGCCAGCAGCTTGGGACAGTACGAGCAGTACTTC,CASSLGQYEQYF
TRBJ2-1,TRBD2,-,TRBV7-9,TGTGCCAGCAGCTTTTGGACTAGCGGGAACAATGAGCAGTTCTTC,CASSFWTSGNNEQFF
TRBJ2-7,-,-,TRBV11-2,TGTGCCAGCCGGAGACAGGTGAGCTCCTACGAGCAGTACTTC,CASRRQVSSYEQYF
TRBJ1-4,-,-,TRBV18,TGTGCCAGCTCAGCACGTCAGGGATATAATGAAAAACTGTTTTTT,CASSARQGYNEKLFF
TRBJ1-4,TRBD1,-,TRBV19,TGTGCCAGTAGTATTCGGCCAGGGACAGCGATTAATGAAAAACTGTTTTTT,CASSIRPGTAINEKLFF
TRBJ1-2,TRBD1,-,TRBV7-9,TGTGCCAGCAGCCCAAAACTTCCGGGCAGGGGGCCCCTCTATGGCTACACCTTC,CASSPKLPGRGPLYGYTF
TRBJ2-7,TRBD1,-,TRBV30,TGTGCCTGGAACAGACCGGACAGGGATAACGAGCAGTACTTC,CAWNRPDRDNEQYF
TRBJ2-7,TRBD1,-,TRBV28,TGTGCCAGCAGTTTACCTCCGGGACAGACATACTACGAGCAGTACTTC,CASSLPPGQTYYEQYF
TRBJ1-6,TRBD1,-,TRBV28,TGTGCCAGCAGTTGGCAGGGGGCCATTAATTCACCCCTCCACTTT,CASSWQGAINSPLHF
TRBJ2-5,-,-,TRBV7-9,TGTGCCAGTGAGGGGAGGAAAGAGACCCAGTACTTC,CASEGRKETQYF
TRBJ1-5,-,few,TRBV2,TGTGCCAGCAGTGAACGGGGTATTAGCAATCAGCCCCAGCATTTT,CASSERGISNQPQHF
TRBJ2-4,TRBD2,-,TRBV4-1,TGCGCCAGCAGCCAGACCCTAGCGGGGGGTGGAAACATTCAGTACTTC,CASSQTLAGGGNIQYF
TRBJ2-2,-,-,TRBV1,TGCACCAGCAGCCATCCCACCCGCGACTCGCGGGACGCCGGGGAGCTGTTTTTT,CTSSHPTRDSRDAGELFF
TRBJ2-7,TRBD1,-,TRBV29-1,TGCAGCGTCGGGGGACAGGGCTACGAGCAGTACTTC,CSVGGQGYEQYF
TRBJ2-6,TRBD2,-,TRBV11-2,TGTGCCAGCAGATCCGGGACTAGCGGGAGGTCGTTCGGGGCCAACGTCCTGACTTTC,CASRSGTSGRSFGANVLTF
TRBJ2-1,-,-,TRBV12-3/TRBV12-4,TGTGCCAGCAGTTCTTACCAGGGGAATGAGCAGTTCTTC,CASSSYQGNEQFF
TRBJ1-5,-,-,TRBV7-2,TGTGCCAGCAGCTACCCCAGGGTTATCAGCAATCAGCCCCAGCATTTT,CASSYPRVISNQPQHF
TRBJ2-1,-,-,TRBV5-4,TGTGCCAGCAGCTTGGATCCGGGGGTGAGTTTGAATGAGCAGTTCTTC,CASSLDPGVSLNEQFF
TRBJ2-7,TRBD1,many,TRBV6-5,TGTGCCAGCAGTCCCGGGACAGGGAGGACGTACTTC,CASSPGTGRTYF
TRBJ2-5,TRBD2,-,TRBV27,TGTGCCACTTTCGGGGGGGCGGGGGAGACCCAGTACTTC,CATFGGAGETQYF
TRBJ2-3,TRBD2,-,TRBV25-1,TGTGCCAGCAGTCGGACTAGCGGGACAGATACGCAGTATTTT,CASSRTSGTDTQYF
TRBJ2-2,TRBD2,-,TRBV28,TGTGCCAGCAATCCCTTAGCGGGAGGGCGGACCGGGGAGCTGTTTTTT,CASNPLAGGRTGELFF
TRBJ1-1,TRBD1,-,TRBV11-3,TGTGCCAGCAGCTTAGGAACAGGGGTAGCCGAAGCTTTCTTT,CASSLGTGVAEAFF
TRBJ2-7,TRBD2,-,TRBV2,TGTGCCAGCAGTGTTGCGAGGGAGGGCCTCTACGAGCAGTACTTC,CASSVAREGLYEQYF
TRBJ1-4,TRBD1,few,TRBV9,TGTGCCAGCAGCGCGGGGCAAGGGGGCTATAATGAAAAACTGTTTTTT,CASSAGQGGYNEKLFF
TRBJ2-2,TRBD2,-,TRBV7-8,TGTGCCAGCAGCTGGACTAGCCCGGGCACCGGGGAGCTGTTTTTT,CASSWTSPGTGELFF
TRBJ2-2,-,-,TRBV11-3,TGTGCCAGCAGCTTAGTGAGGACCGGGGAGCTGTTTTTT,CASSLVRTGELFF
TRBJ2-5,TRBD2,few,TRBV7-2,TGTGCCAGCAGCCACCGGGTGGCTAGCGGGCCGTACCAAGAGACCCAGTACTTC,CASSHRVASGPYQETQYF
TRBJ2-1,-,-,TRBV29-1,TGCAGCGCCGGATTGACTAGTCGCAATGAGCAGTTCTTC,CSAGLTSRNEQFF
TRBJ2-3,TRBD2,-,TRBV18,TGTGCCAGCTCACCCCCGGGGGGTGGGCCAGATACGCAGTATTTT,CASSPPGGGPDTQYF
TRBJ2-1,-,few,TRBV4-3,TGCGCCAGCAGCCTTGACTTGAACAATGAGCAGTTCTTC,CASSLDLNNEQFF
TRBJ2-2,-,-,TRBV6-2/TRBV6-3,TGTGCCAGCAGTTACTCGATTTTACGACCGGGGGAAAACACCGGGGAGCTGTTTTTT,CASSYSILRPGENTGELFF
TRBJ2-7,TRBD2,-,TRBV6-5,TGTGCCAGCAGTTACAGGACTAGCGGGAGGCAGAACGAGCAGTACTTC,CASSYRTSGRQNEQYF
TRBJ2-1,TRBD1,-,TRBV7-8,TGTGCCAGCAGCCCTAGACAGGGGGCTCAGCTTTCCTACAATGAGCAGTTCTTC,CASSPRQGAQLSYNEQFF
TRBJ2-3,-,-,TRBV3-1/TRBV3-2,TGTGCCAGCAGCCAAGTTCGAACAGGAACCAAATCTAGCACAGATACGCAGTATTTT,CASSQVRTGTKSSTDTQYF
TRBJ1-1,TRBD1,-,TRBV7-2,TGTGCCAGCAGCCCACCCAGGGGGCGGAACACTGAAGCTTTCTTT,CASSPPRGRNTEAFF
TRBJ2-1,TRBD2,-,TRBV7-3,TGTGCCAGCAGCCCCGAAGGCGGACTAGCTGGGCGGAATGAGCAGTTCTTC,CASSPEGGLAGRNEQFF
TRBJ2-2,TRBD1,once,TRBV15,TGTGCCATAACCCGAGGGGGCTCGAACACCGGGGAGCTGTTTTTT,CAITRGGSNTGELFF
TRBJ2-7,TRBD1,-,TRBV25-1,TGTGCCAGCAGTGAGTTGACAGGGGGCTACGAGCAGTACTTC,CASSELTGGYEQYF
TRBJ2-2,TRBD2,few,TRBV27,TGTGCCAGCAGTTTCTCCTCCGGGACTAGCGGGCCCGGGGAGCTGTTTTTT,CASSFSSGTSGPGELFF
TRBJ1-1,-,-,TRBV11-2,TGTGCCAGCAGCCCATTGACTGAAGCTTTCTTT,CASSPLTEAFF
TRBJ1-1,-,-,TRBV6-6,TGTGCCAGCAGTTTTTCAGGGAACACTGAAGCTTTCTTT,CASSFSGNTEAFF
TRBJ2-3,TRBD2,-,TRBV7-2,TGTGCCAGCAGCTCGACTAGCGGGAGCTCAGATACGCAGTATTTT,CASSSTSGSSDTQYF
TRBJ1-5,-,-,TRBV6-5,TGTGCCAGCACCTCGGGGATAGGCGGTCAGCCCCAGCATTTT,CASTSGIGGQPQHF
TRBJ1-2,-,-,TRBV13,TGTGCCAGCAGTTCTGGAACAGGGAGAGGATCTGGAGGCTACACCTTC,CASSSGTGRGSGGYTF